The next 32 T cell receptor beta chains were all read from a single sample in a study of blood T cell repertoires in COVID-19. Sequencing was performed with immunoSEQ multiplex PCR; in TCRdb, only in-frame clones are kept and a portion is missing. The sample has roughly 150,000 clones, approximately 81% seen once. Sequenced sample: PBMCs or T cells enriched from blood (not recorded which). All receptors come from a man between 60 and 70 years old who had recovered from COVID-19.

The chain combines TRBV7-9 with TRBJ2-7; 9 bases map to TRBD1. The germline gives CDR1 SEHNR, CDR2 FQNEAQ (reference sequence). The CDR3 extends over 13 amino acids. With V trimmed by 5 bases and J by 3 bases, 2 bases remained unmatched. The CDR3 nucleotides are TGTGCCAGCAGCCCGACAGGGGGCTACGAGCAGTACTTC. Translated: CASSPTGGYEQYF.

The chain has TRBV19 and TRBJ2-1, with 8 bases identical to TRBD2. J gave up 6 bases and V 5 bases, and 12 bases lay outside the gene matches. Germline values: CDR1 LNHDA, CDR2 SQIVND (reference sequence). The CDR3 sequence is 16 residues long. The CDR3 region is CASSGLGSGNPNEQFF. The CDR3 DNA follows: TGTGCCAGTAGTGGGCTGGGTAGCGGGAATCCCAATGAGCAGTTCTTC. Full variable domain (remainder filled in from reference TRBV19 and TRBJ2-1): DGGITQSPKYLFRKEGQNVTLSCEQNLNHDAMYWYRQDPGQGLRLIYYSQIVNDFQKGDIAEGYSVSREKKESFPLTVTSAQKNPTAFYLCASSGLGSGNPNEQFFGPGTRLTVL.

The J gene is TRBJ1-5, the V gene TRBV19; TRBD1 matches at 7 bases. CDR3 size: 16 residues. From germline, CDR1 is LNHDA and CDR2 SQIVND (reference sequence). V was clipped by 4 bases and J by 6 bases; unmatched bases: 12. The CDR3 sequence: CASSTPPDRATQPQHF. The DNA for the CDR3 is TGTGCCAGTAGTACCCCCCCTGACAGGGCTACTCAGCCCCAGCATTTT.

This clone occurred many times. This sequence joins TRBV28 and TRBJ2-7, with TRBD1 matching over 12 bases. V was pared by 8 bases and J by 2 bases, with 7 bases of the junction left unmatched. This CDR3 region has 15 residues. In germline, CDR1 is MDHEN, CDR2 SYDVKM. CDR3 amino acids: CASATGTGGAYEQYF. The CDR3 nucleotides are TGTGCCAGCGCAACAGGGACAGGGGGCGCCTACGAGCAGTACTTC.

The chain uses TRBV28 and TRBJ2-6; TRBD2 matches 8 bases. Germline CDR1 is MDHEN and CDR2 is SYDVKM. The CDR3 sequence is 18 residues long. The J segment lost 0 bases and the V segment lost 4 bases, leaving 8 bases of the junction unmatched. The CDR3 nucleotides are TGTGCCAGCAGTTCAAGGACTAGCAGCGACTCTGGGGCCAACGTCCTGACTTTC. Its protein product is CASSSRTSSDSGANVLTF.

This chain connects TRBV5-4 to TRBJ1-6; tentative D call: TRBD1 (5 bases). The germline CDR1 and CDR2 sequences are SGHNT and YYREEE (reference sequence). The CDR3 is 15 amino acids. The ends were cut back, 0 bases at V and 7 bases at J, with 11 bases in the middle. CDR3 in amino acids: CASSLEGAGNSPLHF. CDR3 coding DNA: TGTGCCAGCAGCTTGGAAGGGGCGGGGAATTCACCCCTCCACTTT.

This clone was seen a single time. The chain is built from TRBV19 and TRBJ1-2; weak D call: TRBD1 (6 bases). Trimming took off 5 bases at V and 5 bases at J, with 15 bases between the two ends. The CDR3 length is 14 residues. CDR1 and CDR2 from the germline V gene are LNHDA and SQIVND (reference sequence). CDR3 coding DNA: TGTGCCAGTAGTGGACAGACTTCTGGGTATGGCTACACCTTC. Its translation: CASSGQTSGYGYTF.

The rearrangement joins TRBV20-1 to TRBJ2-5; D remains ambiguous. The CDR3 consists of 10 residues. V was shortened by 5 bases and J by 9 bases, with 10 bases between the two germline ends. Germline values: CDR1 DFQATT, CDR2 SNEGSKA (reference sequence). CDR3 sequence: CSAGPVSQYF. The CDR3 DNA follows: TGCAGTGCTGGCCCAGTATCCCAGTACTTC.

This clone has a count of ten or more. The chain carries TRBV7-3 and TRBJ1-1; TRBD1 aligns across 7 bases. Per the germline V gene, CDR1 is SGHTA and CDR2 is FQGTGA. This CDR3 has 14 amino acids. Trimming cost V 5 bases and J 3 bases; bases outside gene matches: 6. The DNA for the CDR3 is TGTGCCAGCAGCCAACGACAGGGACACACTGAAGCTTTCTTT. Translation: CASSQRQGHTEAFF.

The rearrangement joins TRBV15 to TRBJ2-1; TRBD2 matches at 10 bases. Germline V gene sequence: CDR1 LNHNV, CDR2 YYDKDF (reference sequence). The CDR3 totals 16 residues. The trim removed 5 bases at V and 5 bases at J, leaving 9 bases unmatched. CDR3 nucleotides: TGTGCCACCAGCCCAGAGGTTCTAGCGGGAGACAATGAGCAGTTCTTC. Its translation is CATSPEVLAGDNEQFF.

This chain joins TRBV7-8 and TRBJ1-3, with D possibly matching TRBD1 (5 bases). Trimming removed 3 bases from V and 4 bases from J, with 16 bases in between. CDR3 size: 16 residues. CDR1 SGHVS and CDR2 FQNEAQ come from the germline V gene. CDR3 loop: CASSFDLGQGGNTIYF. CDR3 sequence (DNA): TGTGCCAGCAGCTTTGACCTCGGACAAGGCGGAAACACCATATATTTT.

V gene TRBV29-1 combines with J gene TRBJ2-7, with TRBD1 identical over 7 bases. The germline V gene encodes CDR1 SQVTM and CDR2 ANQGSEA. J lost 2 bases, V lost 8 bases, and 9 bases had no gene match. This CDR3 has 13 amino acids. CDR3 sequence: CSSSRDSPYEQYF. The CDR3 nucleotides read TGCAGCTCAAGCCGGGACAGCCCCTACGAGCAGTACTTC.

The rearrangement links TRBV5-6 to TRBJ1-1; 9 positions match TRBD1. The CDR3 covers 16 residues. Germline V gene sequence: CDR1 SGHDT, CDR2 YYEEEE. Trimming removed 4 bases from V and 5 bases from J; junction bases left unmatched: 12. CDR3 coding DNA: TGTGCCAGCAGCCCCGGGACAGGGTTGACATTAACTGAAGCTTTCTTT. Protein sequence: CASSPGTGLTLTEAFF.

The V call is TRBV5-8, the J call TRBJ2-1, with TRBD2 matching 8 bases. This CDR3 spans 11 amino acids. The V segment lost 10 bases and the J segment 11 bases; nucleotides outside the gene matches: 8. Germline-derived CDR1 and CDR2 are SGHTS and YDEGEE. The chain's CDR3 is CAVGGERKQFF. The CDR3 coding sequence is TGTGCCGTCGGGGGGGAACGTAAGCAGTTCTTC.

The chain employs TRBV29-1 and TRBJ2-3; D is perhaps TRBD1 (5 bases). The CDR3 covers 12 residues. V lost 6 bases and J lost 1, with 8 bases in between. CDR1 and CDR2 (germline): SQVTM, ANQGSEA. CDR3 sequence (DNA): TGCAGCGTCCAGACAGGCACAGATACGCAGTATTTT. Translating it yields CSVQTGTDTQYF.

The chain employs TRBV5-1 and TRBJ2-6; maybe TRBD1 (6 bases). This CDR3 is 15 amino acids long. V was pared by 1 base and J by 4 bases, with 9 bases between. Germline CDR1 reads SGHRS; CDR2 reads YFSETQ. Written as DNA, the CDR3 is TGCGCCAGCAGCTTGACAGGGATGGGGGCCAACGTCCTGACTTTC. The encoded protein is CASSLTGMGANVLTF.

This chain uses TRBV27 with TRBJ2-1; the match to TRBD1 covers 12 bases. The CDR3 has 16 amino acids. Losses at the gene ends were 5 bases for V and 6 bases for J; bases not matched to a gene: 8. Germline V gene sequence: CDR1 MNHEY, CDR2 SMNVEV (reference sequence). The CDR3 sequence: CASSPRDRGLVNEQFF. The CDR3 DNA sequence: TGTGCCAGCAGTCCTCGGGACAGGGGGCTAGTCAATGAGCAGTTCTTC.

The V call is TRBV18, the J call TRBJ2-5; 9 bases align to TRBD1. CDR3 length: 16 residues. The V gene's germline CDR1 is KGHSH and CDR2 LQKENI. Trimming removed 4 bases from V and 1 base from J; junction bases left unmatched: 7. The chain's CDR3 is CASSLKGQGLQETQYF. CDR3 sequence (DNA): TGTGCCAGCTCACTAAAGGGACAGGGCCTCCAAGAGACCCAGTACTTC.

The CDR3 sequence: CASLDRGSDEQYF. The CDR3, as DNA: TGTGCCAGTCTGGACAGGGGTTCGGACGAGCAGTACTTC. This chain links TRBV18 with TRBJ2-7, with 9 bases fitting TRBD1. The CDR3 covers 13 residues. From germline, CDR1 is KGHSH and CDR2 LQKENI. The V segment lost 9 bases and the J segment 5 bases; nucleotides outside the gene matches: 8.

This chain uses TRBV10-2 with TRBJ1-3; maybe TRBD1 (5 bases). With 0 bases removed from V and 1 base from J, the gap between germline ends came to 10 bases. The CDR3 loop spans 16 amino acids. Looked up from germline, CDR1 is WSHSY and CDR2 is SAAADI. CDR3 nucleotide sequence: TGCGCCAGCAGTGAGTCGGGGCGGGGGTCTGGAAACACCATATATTTT. Amino acids: CASSESGRGSGNTIYF.

The chain combines TRBV6-5 with TRBJ2-7, with 12 bases that match TRBD1. The V and J ends lost 5 bases and 4 bases, in that order; junction bases with no gene match: 6. This CDR3 contains 15 residues. Per the germline V gene, CDR1 is MNHEY and CDR2 is SVGAGI. Here the CDR3 DNA reads TGTGCCAGCAGTACCGGGACAGGGGGCCTATACGAGCAGTACTTC. Translation: CASSTGTGGLYEQYF.

This clone was detected once. The chain joins TRBV19 to TRBJ1-6; perhaps TRBD1 as D (5 bases). The germline gives CDR1 LNHDA, CDR2 SQIVND (reference sequence). The CDR3 sequence is 16 residues long. V dropped 5 bases and J dropped 7 bases, with 18 bases sitting between them. The CDR3 DNA reads TGTGCCAGTAGTTCCAGGGCGGGAGGGCACAATTCACCCCTCCACTTT. Residues: CASSSRAGGHNSPLHF. The entire variable domain, with the rest obtained from reference TRBV19 and TRBJ1-6, is as follows: DGGITQSPKYLFRKEGQNVTLSCEQNLNHDAMYWYRQDPGQGLRLIYYSQIVNDFQKGDIAEGYSVSREKKESFPLTVTSAQKNPTAFYLCASSSRAGGHNSPLHFGNGTRLTVT.

J is TRBJ2-3 and V is TRBV7-3; possibly TRBD2 for D (5 bases). The CDR3 sequence is 13 residues long. Germline CDR1 and CDR2: SGHTA and FQGTGA. V lost 5 bases to trimming and J lost 6 bases, with 12 bases between them. DNA of the CDR3: TGTGCCAGCAGCAGAGGAGTAGCGGATACGCAGTATTTT. Translated, it gives CASSRGVADTQYF. Variable domain in full (rest from reference TRBV7-3 and TRBJ2-3): GAGVSQTPSNKVTEKGKYVELRCDPISGHTALYWYRQSLGQGPEFLIYFQGTGAADDSGLPNDRFFAVRPEGSVSTLKIQRTERGDSAVYLCASSRGVADTQYFGPGTRLTVL.

V usage is TRBV7-9 and J usage is TRBJ2-7; 7 bases are shared with TRBD2. Germline CDR1 is SEHNR and CDR2 is FQNEAQ (reference sequence). The V gene end was trimmed by 5 bases and the J gene end by 0 bases; junction bases not matched to a gene: 10. The CDR3 has 16 amino acids. CDR3 loop: CASSDRGGSHSYEQYF. Written as DNA, the CDR3 is TGTGCCAGCAGCGATAGGGGCGGGAGCCACTCCTACGAGCAGTACTTC.

The V call is TRBV28, the J call TRBJ2-3; TRBD2 matches 13 bases. V lost 5 bases, J lost 4 bases, and 3 bases stayed unmatched. The CDR3 totals 15 residues. Germline loops: CDR1 MDHEN, CDR2 SYDVKM. The CDR3 here is CASSRGLAGSDTQYF. CDR3 sequence (DNA): TGTGCCAGCAGTCGGGGACTAGCGGGATCAGATACGCAGTATTTT.

This rearrangement joins TRBV3-1 (or the pseudogene TRBV3-2) to TRBJ2-7; TRBD2 matches 10 bases. The CDR3 contains 16 residues. V lost 4 bases, J lost 0 bases, and 6 bases stayed unmatched. CDR1 is LGHDT and CDR2 is YNNKEL in the germline V gene (reference sequence). Here the CDR3 reads CASSRGLALHSYEQYF. CDR3 in DNA: TGTGCCAGCAGCCGGGGACTAGCGCTACACTCCTACGAGCAGTACTTC.

This chain connects TRBV3-1 (or the pseudogene TRBV3-2) to TRBJ1-5, with D maybe TRBD1 (6 bases). Germline V gene lookup returns CDR1 LGHDT and CDR2 YNNKEL (reference sequence). V was shortened by 6 bases and J by 5 bases, with 14 bases between the two germline ends. This CDR3 contains 14 residues. The DNA for the CDR3 is TGTGCCAGCAGTCCTAGAAACAGGGATCAGCCCCAGCATTTT. This sequence encodes CASSPRNRDQPQHF.

This sequence joins TRBV10-3 and TRBJ1-6; TRBD1 agrees at 10 bases. The CDR3 spans 14 residues. Germline V gene sequence: CDR1 ENHRY, CDR2 SYGVKD. V trimming: 6 bases; J trimming: 8 bases; junction bases outside the gene matches: 4. CDR3 protein: CAIRGTGADSPLHF. CDR3 nucleotide sequence: TGTGCCATCAGGGGGACAGGGGCGGATTCACCCCTCCACTTT.

The chain is built from TRBV5-1 and TRBJ1-5, with TRBD1 identical over 12 bases. Germline V gene data show CDR1 as SGHRS and CDR2 as YFSETQ. CDR3 length equals 19 residues. The V gene end was trimmed by 4 bases and the J gene end by 4 bases; junction bases not matched to a gene: 15. The CDR3 bases are TGCGCCAGCAGCCCACGCCTTGGGACAGGGGGCAAATTAAATCAGCCCCAGCATTTT. It is translated as CASSPRLGTGGKLNQPQHF.

Concerning this clone: This could be a read error, since a much larger clone is one nucleotide away. The rearrangement uses TRBV11-3 and TRBJ1-1; a possible D gene is TRBD1 (6 bases). The CDR3 has 14 amino acids. V lost 1 base and J 1 base, leaving 7 bases between the germline ends. The germline V gene has CDR1 SGHNT and CDR2 YENEEA. This CDR3 reads CASSLGGGNTEAFF. CDR3 coding DNA: TGTGCCAGCAGCTTAGGAGGGGGGAACACTGAAGCTTTCTTT.

V and J are TRBV3-1 (or the pseudogene TRBV3-2) and TRBJ2-1; 7 bases align to TRBD1. The V gene's germline CDR1 is LGHDT and CDR2 YNNKEL (reference sequence). There are 16 residues in the CDR3. V lost 0 bases to trimming and J lost 9 bases; unmatched junction nucleotides: 11. The CDR3 region is CASSQDARGPYPEQFF. As DNA, the CDR3 is TGTGCCAGCAGCCAAGATGCGAGGGGGCCTTACCCTGAGCAGTTCTTC.

The V call is TRBV19, the J call TRBJ2-2; TRBD1 might be the D (5 bases). This CDR3 comprises 13 residues. Germline V gene sequence: CDR1 LNHDA, CDR2 SQIVND (reference sequence). Trimming shortened V by 5 bases and J by 8 bases, and 12 bases separated the two germline ends. For the CDR3, the DNA is TGTGCCAGTAGTCCAGGGTTTTTGGGGGAGCTGTTTTTT. It codes for CASSPGFLGELFF.